In this sample, the clone carrying this T cell receptor beta chain turned up a few times. The antigen is unknown. The data are from a study of shared clonotypes between healthy human individuals. Clones were sequenced by immunoSEQ multiplex PCR, and TCRdb holds only the in-frame ones, with some missing. The table lists 1 million to 1.2 million clones, roughly 77% of them singletons, with about 0.89% in the top ten. Overall study results and limits: About 5.2% was the fraction of naive CD4 clonotypes found shared across a few donors.

CDR1 SGHTS and CDR2 YDEGEE come from the germline V gene. The CDR3 length is 18 residues. V lost 6 bases to trimming and J lost 7 bases; unmatched junction nucleotides: 20. The gene calls are TRBV5-8 and TRBJ2-2; 8 nucleotides match TRBD2. The clonotype comes from a man aged 18-30 years in good health. Some clones in this sample may be carry-over from other donors' samples. Sequencing was done on a sample of memory CD4+ T cells from PBMCs. The sample's subset: CD45RA-negative fraction. For the CDR3, the DNA is TGTGCCAGCACCGGGAGGGGTAGCGGGACCTTAACCGGCGGGGAGCTGTTTTTT. It specifies CASTGRGSGTLTGGELFF.